One sample yielded the 17 T cell receptor beta chains listed below, sequenced in a study of blood T cell repertoires in COVID-19. Clones were sequenced by immunoSEQ multiplex PCR, and TCRdb holds only the in-frame ones, with some missing. The table lists about 40,000 clones, approximately 83% of them singletons. Sequencing input: peripheral blood. The receptors originated from a human donor with acute or convalescent COVID-19. The donor label of this sample is uncertain.

The chain uses TRBV9 and TRBJ2-2; 15 nucleotides agree with TRBD2. Germline CDR1 SGDLS, CDR2 YYNGEE. With 4 bases clipped from V and 4 bases from J, the junction kept 11 bases outside the gene matches. The CDR3 sequence is 19 residues long. CDR3 sequence (DNA): TGTGCCAGCAGCCCCGGACTAGCGGGGGGGAGTCGTAGCACCGGGGAGCTGTTTTTT. This gives the protein CASSPGLAGGSRSTGELFF.

This chain links TRBV27 with TRBJ2-2; no clear D gene. Germline V gene sequence: CDR1 MNHEY, CDR2 SMNVEV (reference sequence). V was shortened by 0 bases and J by 7 bases, with 9 bases between the two germline ends. CDR3 length: 14 residues. This chain's CDR3 is CASSLSRPSGELFF. CDR3 bases: TGTGCCAGCAGTTTATCCCGCCCCAGCGGGGAGCTGTTTTTT.

This clone was observed a single time. The chain links TRBV6-5 to TRBJ1-1; tentative D call: TRBD1 (6 bases). Deletions cut 6 bases from V and 1 base from J, with 12 bases between. The CDR3 has 14 residues. Germline-derived CDR1 and CDR2 are MNHEY and SVGAGI. The CDR3 loop reads CASRRGHKNTEAFF. In DNA, the CDR3 is TGTGCCAGCAGAAGGGGACACAAGAACACTGAAGCTTTCTTT.

This chain uses TRBV6-2 or TRBV6-3 with TRBJ1-6; 7 bases agree with TRBD1. V dropped 0 bases and J dropped 9; count of bases not matched to a gene: 5. Germline V gene data show CDR1 as MNHEY and CDR2 as SVGEGT. This CDR3 comprises 15 residues. The CDR3: CASSYSQGVSSPLHF. The CDR3 DNA sequence: TGTGCCAGCAGTTACTCGCAGGGGGTCAGTTCACCCCTCCACTTT.

The chain employs TRBV14 and TRBJ2-7, with 7 nucleotides matching TRBD2. Germline CDR1 and CDR2: SGHDN and FVKESK. The length of the CDR3 is 14 residues. Losses at the gene ends were 3 bases for V and 1 base for J; bases not matched to a gene: 3. Here the CDR3 reads CASSQGLPSYEQYF. The CDR3 nucleotides read TGTGCCAGCAGCCAGGGACTACCTTCCTACGAGCAGTACTTC.

The V call is TRBV5-1, the J call TRBJ1-1; 8 nucleotides agree with TRBD1. The V segment lost 4 bases and the J segment 4 bases; nucleotides outside the gene matches: 6. Germline values: CDR1 SGHRS, CDR2 YFSETQ. This CDR3 is built from 14 residues. The CDR3 spells CASSPGTGGTEAFF. The CDR3 coding sequence is TGCGCCAGCAGCCCTGGAACAGGGGGCACTGAAGCTTTCTTT.

V and J are TRBV14 and TRBJ2-5; 10 bases fit TRBD2. CDR1 and CDR2 from the germline V gene are SGHDN and FVKESK. Trimming removed 4 bases from V and 2 bases from J; junction bases left unmatched: 4. This CDR3 is 15 amino acids long. The CDR3 DNA sequence: TGTGCCAGCAGCCTCGGACTAGCGGAACAAGAGACCCAGTACTTC. Translated: CASSLGLAEQETQYF.

The gene calls are TRBV7-6 and TRBJ2-5; 9 positions match TRBD2. The CDR3 loop spans 18 amino acids. Losses at the gene ends were 5 bases for V and 4 bases for J; bases not matched to a gene: 17. Germline assignment: CDR1 SGHVS and CDR2 FNYEAQ. The CDR3 sequence: CASSPRGGAGATGETQYF. The DNA of the CDR3 is TGTGCCAGCAGCCCCCGCGGGGGGGCGGGGGCGACGGGAGAGACCCAGTACTTC.

V is TRBV29-1 and J is TRBJ2-7; D might be TRBD1 (5 bases). The CDR3 sequence is 11 residues long. CDR1 SQVTM and CDR2 ANQGSEA come from the germline V gene. Trimming left V 4 bases short and J 3 bases short, with 7 bases between. The CDR3 bases are TGCAGCGTTGGGGGCGGCTACGAGCAGTACTTC. Amino acids: CSVGGGYEQYF.

The chain is built from TRBV9 and TRBJ2-3, with D possibly being TRBD1 (5 bases). This CDR3 has 14 residues. Germline CDR1 SGDLS, CDR2 YYNGEE. The V end was cut by 4 bases, the J end by 0 bases, with 9 bases between. This chain's CDR3 is CASSIDSSTDTQYF. CDR3 DNA: TGTGCCAGCAGCATAGACAGTAGCACAGATACGCAGTATTTT.

J is TRBJ1-2 and V is TRBV28; maybe TRBD1 (6 bases). This CDR3 has 14 residues. The V end was cut by 5 bases, the J end by 4 bases, with 14 bases between. Looked up from germline, CDR1 is MDHEN and CDR2 is SYDVKM. CDR3 loop: CASSGGARSYGYTF. The CDR3, as DNA: TGTGCCAGCAGTGGGGGGGCGCGGAGCTATGGCTACACCTTC.

J is TRBJ2-7 and V is TRBV5-1, with 9 bases that match TRBD1. Germline loops: CDR1 SGHRS, CDR2 YFSETQ. The J segment lost 5 bases and the V segment lost 3 bases, leaving 6 bases of the junction unmatched. The CDR3 loop spans 14 amino acids. The CDR3 protein is CASSSGQGTNEQYF. The CDR3 region has the DNA TGCGCCAGCAGCTCAGGACAGGGGACTAACGAGCAGTACTTC.

The chain combines TRBV11-2 with TRBJ2-7; 10 nucleotides match TRBD1. Germline-derived CDR1 and CDR2 are SGHAT and FQNNGV. J was trimmed by 1 base and V by 6 bases; bases with no gene match: 3. CDR3 size: 14 residues. The CDR3 DNA sequence: TGTGCCAGCAGTCGACAGGGGGCTTCCTACGAGCAGTACTTC. It encodes CASSRQGASYEQYF.

This clone occurred a few times. In DNA form, the CDR3 reads TGTGCCAGCGCCCGGGGGGCAACTAATGAAAAACTGTTTTTT. Its protein product is CASARGATNEKLFF. The chain employs TRBV2 and TRBJ1-4; maybe TRBD1 (5 bases). Germline lookup yields CDR1 SNHLY and CDR2 FYNNEI. V was clipped by 8 bases and J by 0 bases, with 10 bases between them. This CDR3 has 14 amino acids. Together with reference TRBV2 and TRBJ1-4, the CDR3 gives the full variable domain: EPEVTQTPSHQVTQMGQEVILRCVPISNHLYFYWYRQILGQKVEFLVSFYNNEISEKSEIFDDQFSVERPDGSNFTLKIRSTKLEDSAMYFCASARGATNEKLFFGSGTQLSVL.

This chain joins TRBV5-5 and TRBJ2-7; tentatively, D is TRBD1 (6 bases). Germline CDR1 and CDR2: SGHKS and YYEKEE (reference sequence). Trimming left V 5 bases short and J 3 bases short, with 15 bases between. This CDR3 is built from 14 residues. CDR3 region: CASRRTDSVYEQYF. CDR3 coding DNA: TGTGCCAGCAGACGAACGGACAGTGTCTACGAGCAGTACTTC. The variable domain in full, with the rest retrieved from reference TRBV5-5 and TRBJ2-7, is DAGVTQSPTHLIKTRGQQVTLRCSPISGHKSVSWYQQVLGQGPQFIFQYYEKEERGRGNFPDRFSARQFPNYSSELNVNALLLGDSALYLCASRRTDSVYEQYFGPGTRLTVT.

The chain is built from TRBV28 and TRBJ1-6; 7 nucleotides line up with TRBD1. The CDR3 sequence is 18 residues long. V gave up 6 bases and J gave up 3 bases; unmatched junction bases: 14. Germline V gene sequence: CDR1 MDHEN, CDR2 SYDVKM. CDR3 in amino acids: CASRLFSTGADYNSPLHF. The CDR3 coding sequence is TGTGCCAGCAGACTCTTTTCAACAGGGGCGGACTATAATTCACCCCTCCACTTT.

The chain combines TRBV18 with TRBJ1-1; no firm D call. V was clipped by 8 bases and J by 1 base, with 8 bases between them. The CDR3 is 12 residues long. From germline, CDR1 is KGHSH and CDR2 LQKENI. The CDR3 nucleotides are TGTGCCAGCACGACACCGAACACTGAAGCTTTCTTT. It yields the protein CASTTPNTEAFF. The variable domain in full, completed from reference TRBV18 and TRBJ1-1, reads NAGVMQNPRHLVRRRGQEARLRCSPMKGHSHVYWYRQLPEEGLKFMVYLQKENIIDESGMPKERFSAEFPKEGPSILRIQQVVRGDSAAYFCASTTPNTEAFFGQGTRLTVV.